Shown below are 32 T cell receptor beta chains from a single sample sequenced in a study of response to subunit inactivated influenza vaccine. TCRdb ran MiXCR on the RT-PCR reads and lists one entry per CDR3 protein. The sample has under 200,000 distinct CDR3 sequences; around 10% are singletons. The material was CD8+ T cells sorted from PBMCs, obtained about 23 months after vaccination. These receptors came from a man between 50 and 69 years old who received an inactivated influenza vaccine.

This clonotype occurred many times. The V gene is TRBV29-1, the J gene TRBJ2-5; a weak D match, TRBD2 (6 bases). CDR1 and CDR2 from the germline V gene are SQVTM and ANQGSEA. With 7 bases removed from V and 5 bases from J, the gap between germline ends came to 14 bases. This CDR3 is built from 12 residues. The CDR3 is CSEGGLGETQYF. The CDR3 region has the DNA TGCAGCGAAGGAGGGCTAGGGGAGACCCAGTACTTC.

This clonotype was recorded at least ten times. This chain connects TRBV6-2 or TRBV6-3 to TRBJ2-2; D gene uncertain. Per germline, CDR1 MNHEY and CDR2 SVGEGT. The CDR3 extends over 14 amino acids. The germline V and J ends were trimmed by 0 bases and 1 base, with 3 bases remaining between them. The DNA of the CDR3 is TGTGCCAGCAGTTACTCACAGAACACCGGGGAGCTGTTTTTT. It codes for CASSYSQNTGELFF.

This clonotype has just a few counts. The V gene is TRBV10-3, the J gene TRBJ2-7, with 7 bases fitting TRBD1. Trimming took 2 bases from V and 5 from J; bases not matched to a gene: 6. The CDR3 sequence is 14 residues long. The germline gives CDR1 ENHRY, CDR2 SYGVKD. The CDR3 spells CAISEEDRAHEQYF. In nucleotides, the CDR3 is TGTGCCATCAGTGAGGAAGACAGGGCCCACGAGCAGTACTTC.

The DNA of the CDR3 is TGCGCCAGCAGCCAAGTCGGGACAGGTATTTACGAGCAGTACTTC. Its translation: CASSQVGTGIYEQYF. The chain uses TRBV4-1 and TRBJ2-7, with 8 bases identical to TRBD1. The germline V gene has CDR1 MGHRA and CDR2 YSYEKL. Trimming at V came to 1 base and at J to 4 bases, leaving 6 bases not matched to a gene. The CDR3 contains 15 residues.

This chain uses TRBV12-3 or TRBV12-4 with TRBJ1-1; no firm D call. V lost 4 bases, J lost 0 bases, and 9 bases lay in between. The CDR3 runs 14 residues. The CDR3 nucleotides read TGTGCCAGCAGTTCAGAGGAGATGAACACTGAAGCTTTCTTT. This sequence encodes CASSSEEMNTEAFF.

The V gene is TRBV12-5, the J gene TRBJ2-1; 14 nucleotides align to TRBD2. CDR1 LGHNT and CDR2 FRNRAP come from the germline V gene. The V gene end was trimmed by 1 base and the J gene end by 5 bases; junction bases not matched to a gene: 13. There are 20 residues in the CDR3. The CDR3 spells CASGLDPPGLAGVLNNEQFF. The CDR3, as DNA: TGTGCTAGTGGTTTGGACCCCCCGGGACTAGCGGGAGTTCTGAACAATGAGCAGTTCTTC.

This clonotype appeared a few times. The J gene is TRBJ1-5, the V gene TRBV4-1; D uncertain. This CDR3 spans 14 amino acids. Germline values: CDR1 MGHRA, CDR2 YSYEKL. Trimming removed 1 base at V and 4 bases at J, with 8 bases between. The CDR3: CASSQGHPNQPQHF. The DNA of the CDR3 is TGCGCCAGCAGCCAAGGGCATCCGAATCAGCCCCAGCATTTT.

The CDR3 DNA follows: TGTGCCAGCAGCCCAACGGCTGGGGCGGGCACAGATACGCAGTATTTT. Encoded protein: CASSPTAGAGTDTQYF. J is TRBJ2-3 and V is TRBV7-9; perhaps TRBD1 as D (5 bases). The V gene lost 5 bases and the J gene lost 1 base, with 16 bases spanning the gap. The CDR3 length is 16 residues. Germline V CDR1 and CDR2: SEHNR, FQNEAQ (reference sequence).

The chain carries TRBV28 and TRBJ1-1; TRBD1 might be the D (5 bases). The V gene's germline CDR1 is MDHEN and CDR2 SYDVKM. The CDR3 has 13 amino acids. Trimming shortened V by 7 bases and J by 1 base, and 10 bases separated the two germline ends. DNA for the CDR3: TGTGCCAGCACAAAGGGGCCGAACACTGAAGCTTTCTTT. Protein product: CASTKGPNTEAFF.

The chain recombines TRBV12-3 or TRBV12-4 with TRBJ1-5; D ambiguous. This CDR3 spans 14 amino acids. V was pared by 6 bases and J by 2 bases, with 11 bases between. For the CDR3, the DNA is TGTGCCAGCAGCCGAGGTCAAGGCAATCAGCCCCAGCATTTT. Residues: CASSRGQGNQPQHF.

J is TRBJ1-2 and V is TRBV6-6; D is unclear. Germline loops: CDR1 MNHNY, CDR2 SVGAGI (reference sequence). CDR3 length equals 13 residues. Trimming took 10 bases from V and 4 from J, leaving 16 bases between them. The CDR3 DNA is TGTGCCACCCTCTTAGGACCCGGCTATGGCTACACCTTC. Translating it yields CATLLGPGYGYTF.

This clonotype came up many times. The chain combines TRBV5-8 with TRBJ2-1; no reliable D call. Per germline, CDR1 SGHTS and CDR2 YDEGEE. Trimming took 1 base from V and 4 from J, leaving 6 bases between them. CDR3 length equals 13 residues. The CDR3 bases are TGTGCCAGCAGCTTGCTAGTGTACAATGAGCAGTTCTTC. It is translated as CASSLLVYNEQFF. Drawing the rest from reference TRBV5-8 and TRBJ2-1, the complete variable domain is EAGVTQSPTHLIKTRGQQATLRCSPISGHTSVYWYQQALGLGLQFLLWYDEGEERNRGNFPPRFSGRQFPNYSSELNVNALELEDSALYLCASSLLVYNEQFFGPGTRLTVL.

This clonotype was detected a few times. This chain uses TRBV28 with TRBJ2-7, with D tentatively TRBD2 (6 bases). CDR1 MDHEN and CDR2 SYDVKM come from the germline V gene. The CDR3 has 15 amino acids. V gave up 6 bases and J gave up 2 bases, with 17 bases separating them. Here the CDR3 reads CASSPPGGNPYEQYF. CDR3 in DNA: TGTGCCAGCAGCCCACCGGGCGGGAATCCCTACGAGCAGTACTTC.

The V call is TRBV15, the J call TRBJ1-4; the D gene is possibly TRBD1 (5 bases). CDR1 is LNHNV and CDR2 is YYDKDF in the germline V gene (reference sequence). Trimming pared 0 bases from V and 7 bases from J, leaving 6 bases between. The CDR3 has 13 amino acids. The CDR3 region has the DNA TGTGCCACCAGCAGAGAGGGGCCTGAAAAACTGTTTTTT. This encodes CATSREGPEKLFF.

The CDR3 nucleotides read TGTGCCAGCAGTTTGACTACGACTCGGGTGGCTGACGGCTACACCTTC. As protein: CASSLTTTRVADGYTF. The chain is built from TRBV6-5 and TRBJ1-2; D ambiguous. The CDR3 loop spans 16 amino acids. Germline CDR1 reads MNHEY; CDR2 reads SVGAGI. V was trimmed by 4 bases and J by 8 bases, leaving 23 bases between them.

This clonotype has a count of ten or more. The V and J genes are TRBV4-3 and TRBJ2-1; 7 positions match TRBD2. This CDR3 contains 15 residues. The V gene end was trimmed by 1 base and the J gene end by 9 bases; junction bases not matched to a gene: 9. Germline assignment: CDR1 LGHNA and CDR2 YSLEER. For the CDR3, the DNA is TGCGCCAGCAGCCAAGTATTCCTTTGGACTAGTGAGCAGTTCTTC. Protein sequence: CASSQVFLWTSEQFF.

In its sample, this clonotype was seen many times. The chain is built from TRBV7-8 and TRBJ2-1; 9 bases map to TRBD2. Germline CDR1 SGHVS, CDR2 FQNEAQ. V trimming: 1 base; J trimming: 6 bases; junction bases outside the gene matches: 4. There are 15 residues in the CDR3. The DNA for the CDR3 is TGTGCCAGCAGCTTAGTGAGCGGGGGGACCAATGAGCAGTTCTTC. Protein: CASSLVSGGTNEQFF.

This clonotype was picked up a small number of times. V and J are TRBV15 and TRBJ2-1, with a weak D call TRBD1 (5 bases). CDR3 length: 12 amino acids. Germline V gives CDR1 LNHNV, CDR2 YYDKDF (reference sequence). Between the trimmed V and J ends, which lost 0 bases and 16 bases, there was a span of 13 bases. The CDR3, as DNA: TGTGCCACCAGCAGAGATAGGGGCGTTGACTTCTTC. This codes for CATSRDRGVDFF. Looking up the rest from reference TRBV15 and TRBJ2-1 gives the full variable domain: DAMVIQNPRYQVTQFGKPVTLSCSQTLNHNVMYWYQQKSSQAPKLLFHYYDKDFNNEADTPDNFQSRRPNTSFCFLDIRSPGLGDTAMYLCATSRDRGVDFFGPGTRLTVL.

The chain employs TRBV12-3 or TRBV12-4 and TRBJ2-7; 10 bases are a match to TRBD1. The length of the CDR3 is 15 residues. The V gene end was trimmed by 5 bases and the J gene end by 4 bases; junction bases not matched to a gene: 8. CDR3 loop: CASSRGQGSRYEQYF. Written as DNA, the CDR3 is TGTGCCAGCAGTAGGGGACAGGGGTCGAGATACGAGCAGTACTTC.

This clonotype was detected only a few times. One junction end does not reproduce the germline sequence, and a read error may be involved. J is TRBJ2-2 and V is TRBV7-7; D not resolved. This CDR3 has 13 amino acids. Germline-derived CDR1 and CDR2 are SSHAT and FNYEAQ (reference sequence). The CDR3 sequence is CASSQRPTGELFF. CDR3 DNA sequence: TGTGCTAGCAGCCAAAGACCCACCGGGGAGCTGTTTTTT. Combining the CDR3 with reference TRBV7-7 and TRBJ2-2 gives the whole variable domain GAGVSQSPRYKVTKRGQDVTLRCDPISSHATLYWYQQALGQGPEFLTYFNYEAQPDKSGLPSDRFSAERPEGSISTLTIQRTEQRDSAMYRCASSQRPTGELFFGEGSRLTVL.

V is TRBV18 and J is TRBJ2-7; D gene uncertain. The CDR3 extends over 12 amino acids. Germline V gene lookup returns CDR1 KGHSH and CDR2 LQKENI. Trimming took 4 bases from V and 7 from J, leaving 11 bases between them. The CDR3 nucleotides are TGTGCCAGCTCACAGTGGTCCGGGGAGCAGTACTTC. Its protein is CASSQWSGEQYF.

This chain links TRBV24-1 with TRBJ1-1; D is undetermined. With 4 bases removed from V and 12 bases from J, the gap between germline ends came to 29 bases. Germline CDR1 is KGHDR and CDR2 is SFDVKD. The CDR3 extends over 17 amino acids. The CDR3, as DNA: TGTGCCACCAGTGACCGGGGAGAGGGCTACCCGAAACCCAGAACTTTCTTT. This codes for CATSDRGEGYPKPRTFF.

This clonotype was detected a few times. The CDR3, as DNA: TGTGCCACCAGCGGAGTGCTGAGCAATGAGCAGTTCTTC. Amino acid sequence: CATSGVLSNEQFF. The chain employs TRBV15 and TRBJ2-1; D is uncertain. The CDR3 is made up of 13 amino acids. Trimming took 5 bases from V and 6 from J, leaving 11 bases between them. Germline V CDR1 and CDR2: LNHNV, YYDKDF (reference sequence).

The chain carries TRBV5-1 and TRBJ2-1; 7 bases line up with TRBD1. CDR3 size: 15 residues. The V gene end was trimmed by 0 bases and the J gene end by 2 bases; junction bases not matched to a gene: 2. Germline lookup yields CDR1 SGHRS and CDR2 YFSETQ. In nucleotides, the CDR3 is TGCGCCAGCAGCTTGGTGACAGGGCCCTACAATGAGCAGTTCTTC. Translation gives CASSLVTGPYNEQFF.

The sample holds many counts of this clonotype. The chain uses TRBV6-2 or TRBV6-3 and TRBJ2-7; 8 bases agree with TRBD1. The junction had 8 bases not matched to a gene; V was cut back by 11 bases and J by 5 bases. Germline CDR1 and CDR2: MNHEY and SVGEGT. The CDR3 has 12 residues. CDR3 in amino acids: CACNRGSNEQYF. For the CDR3, the DNA is TGTGCCTGCAACAGGGGGTCCAACGAGCAGTACTTC.

There are many counts of this clonotype. This chain joins TRBV9 and TRBJ2-3; D might be TRBD1 or TRBD2, each matching 5 bases. Looked up from germline, CDR1 is SGDLS and CDR2 is YYNGEE. The CDR3 sequence is 14 residues long. Trimming cost V 0 bases and J 4 bases, with 9 bases left between them. The CDR3 sequence: CASSVDPGPDTQYF. CDR3 bases: TGTGCCAGCAGCGTAGATCCGGGGCCAGATACGCAGTATTTT.

The chain uses TRBV4-2 and TRBJ2-1; 11 bases line up with TRBD2. The germline CDR1 and CDR2 sequences are LGHNA and YNFKEQ. After removal of 4 bases from V and 9 bases from J, the junction contained 8 bases not matched to a gene. The CDR3 length is 15 residues. This chain's CDR3 is CASSPLAGGEGEQFF. The CDR3 bases are TGTGCCAGCAGCCCCCTAGCGGGAGGTGAAGGTGAGCAGTTCTTC.

The V gene is TRBV6-1, the J gene TRBJ1-5, with D tentatively TRBD1 (6 bases). The CDR3 spans 14 residues. V lost 1 base to trimming and J lost 4 bases, with 8 bases between them. Germline V CDR1 and CDR2: MNHNS, SASEGT. CDR3 sequence reads: CASSEETGNQPQHF. The CDR3 DNA follows: TGTGCCAGCAGTGAAGAAACAGGGAATCAGCCCCAGCATTTT.

There are a few counts of this clonotype. The chain couples TRBV12-3 or TRBV12-4 to TRBJ2-3; TRBD2 matches 13 bases. CDR3 length equals 15 residues. V trimming: 6 bases; J trimming: 6 bases; junction bases outside the gene matches: 6. CDR3 DNA sequence: TGTGCCAGCAGCCCGACTAGCGGGGGGCGGGATACGCAGTATTTT. Translation: CASSPTSGGRDTQYF.

This rearrangement joins TRBV7-9 to TRBJ2-5; D gene ambiguous. The CDR3 is 13 residues long. Germline CDR1 is SEHNR and CDR2 is FQNEAQ (reference sequence). The V end was cut by 1 base, the J end by 5 bases, with 8 bases between. CDR3 sequence reads: CASSLVNKETQYF. The CDR3 DNA sequence: TGTGCCAGCAGCTTAGTTAATAAGGAGACCCAGTACTTC. The entire variable domain, with the rest obtained from reference TRBV7-9 and TRBJ2-5, is as follows: DTGVSQNPRHKITKRGQNVTFRCDPISEHNRLYWYRQTLGQGPEFLTYFQNEAQLEKSRLLSDRFSAERPKGSFSTLEIQRTEQGDSAMYLCASSLVNKETQYFGPGTRLLVL.

This clonotype was seen a handful of times. The chain couples TRBV11-2 to TRBJ2-1; no clear D. Germline V gene data show CDR1 as SGHAT and CDR2 as FQNNGV. Trimming left V 5 bases short and J 8 bases short, with 16 bases between. This CDR3 is built from 14 residues. The CDR3 here is CASSPQVVFDEQFF. In DNA form, the CDR3 reads TGTGCCAGCAGCCCGCAGGTAGTATTTGATGAGCAGTTCTTC.

The rearrangement uses TRBV28 and TRBJ2-5; TRBD1 agrees at 8 bases. The CDR3 loop spans 15 amino acids. Germline CDR1 and CDR2: MDHEN and SYDVKM. J gave up 2 bases and V 3 bases, and 5 bases lay outside the gene matches. The DNA of the CDR3 is TGTGCCAGCAGTTTGGGCAGGGGGCGGCAAGAGACCCAGTACTTC. Protein sequence: CASSLGRGRQETQYF.